This is a list of T cell receptor beta chains from one sample in a study of T-cell reconstitution after alpha-beta-depleted transplantation in children. MiXCR, applied by TCRdb to the PCR reads, yields one record per CDR3 protein. Here the sample spans about 900,000 distinct CDR3 sequences, about 29% being singletons. This specimen was PBMCs, mostly from graft donor cells, taken 360 days after TCRalphabeta/CD19-depleted stem cell transplant. These receptors came from a boy younger than two who had a stem cell transplant for SCID, so the T cells may come from the graft donor. The CDR3 runs from the conserved cysteine through the conserved F or W. The D gene is left open where the match is weak. Not all rows give a size; the values are once, few, many and, for expanded clones, a class.

V gene	J gene	D gene	clone size	CDR3 DNA	CDR3 protein
TRBV5-1	TRBJ2-1	.	.	TGCGCCAGCAGCTTGGGCCAATACTACAATGAGCAGTTCTTC	CASSLGQYYNEQFF
TRBV5-1	TRBJ1-1	.	.	TGCGCCAGCAGCTTGGGTCCGGGAGAAGCTTTCTTT	CASSLGPGEAFF
TRBV7-6	TRBJ2-3	.	.	TGTGCCAGCAGCTTAGGCTCCAGGGGAGATACGCAGTATTTT	CASSLGSRGDTQYF
TRBV9	TRBJ2-2	.	.	TGTGCCAGCAGCGGGCTAGCAATGGACGGGGAGCTGTTTTTT	CASSGLAMDGELFF
TRBV7-9	TRBJ2-5	.	.	TGTGCCAGCAGCATCCCCGTCCACGGGAGAGAGACCCAGTACTTC	CASSIPVHGRETQYF
TRBV6-5	TRBJ1-1	.	few	TGTGCCAGCAGTTACTCGTTGTACAGAAACACTGAAGCTTTCTTT	CASSYSLYRNTEAFF
TRBV12-3/TRBV12-4	TRBJ2-1	.	few	TGTGCCAGCAGTTTACCCCCTAATAGGTTCTTC	CASSLPPNRFF
TRBV4-1	TRBJ2-7	.	many	TGCGCCAGCAGCCAAGGAAGAGCCTACGAGCAGTACTTC	CASSQGRAYEQYF
TRBV4-2	TRBJ2-7	TRBD2	once	TGTGCCAGCAGCCAAGGGGGACTAGATTACTTCTACGAGCAGTACTTC	CASSQGGLDYFYEQYF
TRBV4-2	TRBJ2-5	TRBD2	few	TGTGCCAGCAGCCAAGAGTCGGTACGCGCTAGCGGGTACCAAGAGACCCAGTACTTC	CASSQESVRASGYQETQYF
TRBV7-8	TRBJ2-5	TRBD1	.	TGTGCCAGCAGCAACTTGGACAGGGGACAAGAGACCCAGTACTTC	CASSNLDRGQETQYF
TRBV20-1	TRBJ2-5	TRBD2	few	TGCAGTGCTAGAGATAAACCCCGGGGAGGGGTGAGAGAGACCCAGTACTTC	CSARDKPRGGVRETQYF
TRBV2	TRBJ1-5	TRBD1	once	TGTGCCAGCAGTCCGACAGGGACCCTGCGACATGGTCAGCCCCAGCATTTT	CASSPTGTLRHGQPQHF
TRBV6-2/TRBV6-3	TRBJ2-3	.	few	TGTGCCAGCAGTCCCCGTAGGGCTCGCACAGATACGCAGTATTTT	CASSPRRARTDTQYF
TRBV27	TRBJ1-5	TRBD1	few	TGTGCCAGCAGTGCCGGCGACAGGGGCACCAATCAGCCCCAGCATTTT	CASSAGDRGTNQPQHF
TRBV5-1	TRBJ2-3	.	.	TGCGCCAGCCGGTGGGCGGGAAGCACAGATACGCAGTATTTT	CASRWAGSTDTQYF
TRBV5-1	TRBJ2-3	TRBD2	.	TGCGCCAGCAGCATGGGACTAGCGGGGGGGCGATGGGGCACAGATACGCAGTATTTT	CASSMGLAGGRWGTDTQYF
TRBV6-1	TRBJ1-1	TRBD1	.	TGTGCCAGCAGTAAGGGACAGGGGAGGACTGAAGCTTTCTTT	CASSKGQGRTEAFF
TRBV2	TRBJ2-1	TRBD1	.	TGTGCCAGCTGGACAGGGCTATACAATGAGCAGTTCTTC	CASWTGLYNEQFF
TRBV6-5	TRBJ1-6	.	few	TGTGCCAGCAGTTACTCGCGAGGCTTCTATAATTCACCCCTCCACTTT	CASSYSRGFYNSPLHF
TRBV18	TRBJ1-5	.	few	TGTGCCAGCTCACCCGTCCGGGCAGGGAGCAATCAGCCCCAGCATTTT	CASSPVRAGSNQPQHF
TRBV5-1	TRBJ2-1	.	.	TGCGCCAGCAGCCACGCAGGGGTTGACGGTGAGCAGTTCTTC	CASSHAGVDGEQFF
TRBV5-1	TRBJ1-1	TRBD1	few	TGCGCCAGCAGCGAACAGGGACAGCTTAACACTGAAGCTTTCTTT	CASSEQGQLNTEAFF
TRBV12-3/TRBV12-4	TRBJ2-7	TRBD2	.	TGTGCCAGCGATTGGGGCGGGGGAAAAACCTACGAGCAGTACTTC	CASDWGGGKTYEQYF
TRBV3-1	TRBJ2-7	TRBD2	.	TGTGCCAGCAGCCGGACTAGCGGGAGCTCCTACGAGCAGTACTTC	CASSRTSGSSYEQYF
TRBV7-2	TRBJ1-2	.	.	TGTGCCAGCAGCCGTTACCTCGGTGGCTACACCTTC	CASSRYLGGYTF
TRBV29-1	TRBJ2-5	.	.	TGCAGCGTTGAAAGGCCCAGTCAAGAGACCCAGTACTTC	CSVERPSQETQYF
TRBV3-1	TRBJ2-3	.	.	TGTGCCAGCGCATCCGGGGCTAGCGAGAGCACAGATACGCAGTATTTT	CASASGASESTDTQYF
TRBV5-6	TRBJ2-3	.	.	TGTGCCAGCAGCTTGCGGGGTCCCCGCACAGATACGCAGTATTTT	CASSLRGPRTDTQYF
TRBV20-1	TRBJ2-3	TRBD2	.	TGCAGTGCTAGTCCTCTAGCGGGGGACACAGATACGCAGTATTTT	CSASPLAGDTDTQYF
TRBV5-6	TRBJ2-5	TRBD1	many	TGTGCCAGCAGCGGAAGACAGGGCCGCCAAGAGACCCAGTACTTC	CASSGRQGRQETQYF
TRBV27	TRBJ2-1	TRBD2	few	TGTGCCAGCAGTACGCGGACTAGCGCCTCCTACAATGAGCAGTTCTTC	CASSTRTSASYNEQFF
TRBV2	TRBJ2-7	.	few	TGTGCCAGTAAAGAAGTCGGGGGACCCCACTCCTACGAGCAGTACTTC	CASKEVGGPHSYEQYF